A single sample is the source of the 27 T cell receptor beta chains below, sequenced in a study of T cell repertoires in cytomegalovirus infection (dated by TCRdb to the late 2010s). This sample was sequenced with an Illumina HiSeq 1500. Using fastp at Q25 and MiXCR, TCRdb reprocessed the public reads and kept productive beta chains. CDR3 protein duplicates are merged, each entry listing the most common genes and DNA. The sample table lists 350,000 to 450,000 distinct CDR3 sequences, around 18% of them with a count of one. The ten largest clones represent approximately 8% of the sample. Material for sequencing was PBMCs. The receptors come from a human donor in good health (CMV status not recorded). Some clones in this sample may be carry-over from other donors' samples.

This clonotype was recorded a few times. The V gene is TRBV19, the J gene TRBJ2-6, with TRBD1 as a possible D gene (6 bases). This CDR3 spans 16 amino acids. V was shortened by 9 bases and J by 2 bases, with 17 bases between the two germline ends. Germline loops: CDR1 LNHDA, CDR2 SQIVND (reference sequence). This CDR3 reads CASELLKGAGANVLTF. The CDR3 DNA is TGTGCCAGCGAACTTCTTAAGGGGGCTGGGGCCAACGTCCTGACTTTC.

A few counts support this clonotype. The chain combines TRBV6-2 or TRBV6-3 with TRBJ2-3; D remains ambiguous. V dropped 2 bases and J dropped 2 bases, with 8 bases sitting between them. Germline-derived CDR1 and CDR2 are MNHEY and SVGEGT. This CDR3 has 14 amino acids. The CDR3 is CASSYMDDTDTQYF. CDR3 DNA sequence: TGTGCCAGCAGTTACATGGACGACACAGATACGCAGTATTTT.

The table lists this clonotype with many counts. As DNA, the CDR3 is TGTGCCAGCAGTTGGGTCCCGCGCCGAGCCAAAAACATTCAGTACTTC. This encodes CASSWVPRRAKNIQYF. J is TRBJ2-4 and V is TRBV27; D remains unclear. CDR1 and CDR2 (germline): MNHEY, SMNVEV (reference sequence). CDR3 length: 16 amino acids. V lost 4 bases to trimming and J lost 0 bases, with 13 bases between them.

The chain links TRBV19 to TRBJ1-5; no firm D call. CDR1 is LNHDA, CDR2 SQIVND, per germline (reference sequence). With 3 bases removed from V and 6 bases from J, the gap between germline ends came to 12 bases. CDR3 size: 14 residues. The CDR3 protein is CASSIRTASQPQHF. CDR3 DNA sequence: TGTGCCAGTAGTATCCGGACTGCTTCTCAGCCCCAGCATTTT.

This clonotype was picked up a small number of times. The chain carries TRBV10-3 and TRBJ1-2; the match to TRBD1 covers 10 bases. Trimming removed 6 bases from V and 8 bases from J; junction bases left unmatched: 6. CDR1 is ENHRY, CDR2 SYGVKD, per germline. The length of the CDR3 is 13 residues. The CDR3 sequence: CAIRRTGGHGYTF. For the CDR3, the DNA is TGTGCCATCAGGAGGACAGGGGGGCACGGCTACACCTTC.

This clonotype occurred a few times. This chain joins TRBV20-1 and TRBJ2-2; 7 positions agree with TRBD1. CDR3 length: 14 amino acids. The J segment lost 6 bases and the V segment lost 2 bases, leaving 6 bases of the junction unmatched. Looked up from germline, CDR1 is DFQATT and CDR2 is SNEGSKA (reference sequence). CDR3 residues: CSARLSGGAGELFF. CDR3 coding DNA: TGCAGTGCTAGACTCTCAGGGGGTGCCGGGGAGCTGTTTTTT.

The genes are TRBV5-4 and TRBJ2-1; 10 bases line up with TRBD1. Per the germline V gene, CDR1 is SGHNT and CDR2 is YYREEE (reference sequence). Trimming at V came to 3 bases and at J to 9 bases, leaving 9 bases not matched to a gene. The CDR3 loop spans 15 amino acids. The CDR3 DNA reads as TGTGCCAGCAGCTATCCGGGACAGGGGAGAGCTGAGCAGTTCTTC. Its protein is CASSYPGQGRAEQFF.

This clonotype was seen repeatedly, ten times or more. The chain has TRBV7-2 and TRBJ1-1; weak D call: TRBD1 (6 bases). V was trimmed by 1 base and J by 6 bases, leaving 12 bases between them. This CDR3 has 14 residues. CDR1 is SGHTA, CDR2 FQGNSA, per germline. This CDR3 is CASSLEDRRAEAFF. The CDR3 DNA follows: TGTGCCAGCAGCTTAGAAGACAGGAGAGCTGAAGCTTTCTTT. The complete variable domain, with remaining parts taken from reference TRBV7-2 and TRBJ1-1, reads GAGVSQSPSNKVTEKGKDVELRCDPISGHTALYWYRQSLGQGLEFLIYFQGNSAPDKSGLPSDRFSAERTGGSVSTLTIQRTQQEDSAVYLCASSLEDRRAEAFFGQGTRLTVV.

This clonotype has only one observation. The rearrangement links TRBV20-1 to TRBJ1-1; D is unclear. The germline V and J ends were trimmed by 6 bases and 1 base, with 15 bases remaining between them. The CDR3 consists of 14 residues. CDR1 is DFQATT and CDR2 is SNEGSKA in the germline V gene (reference sequence). This CDR3 reads CSAAGQPRNTEAFF. CDR3 nucleotides: TGCAGTGCCGCGGGCCAGCCGAGGAACACTGAAGCTTTCTTT.

This sequence joins TRBV15 and TRBJ1-3; D call uncertain. Germline V CDR1 and CDR2: LNHNV, YYDKDF (reference sequence). The CDR3 sequence is 13 residues long. The germline V and J ends were trimmed by 7 bases and 4 bases, with 11 bases remaining between them. The CDR3 nucleotides are TGTGCCACCACCTATTTGAGGGGAAACACCATATATTTT. This translates into CATTYLRGNTIYF. Full variable domain (remainder filled in from reference TRBV15 and TRBJ1-3): DAMVIQNPRYQVTQFGKPVTLSCSQTLNHNVMYWYQQKSSQAPKLLFHYYDKDFNNEADTPDNFQSRRPNTSFCFLDIRSPGLGDTAMYLCATTYLRGNTIYFGEGSWLTVV.

The chain's CDR3 is CASSFGQTTSYEQYF. The CDR3 DNA is TGTGCCAGCAGTTTCGGACAGACTACCTCCTACGAGCAGTACTTC. J is TRBJ2-7 and V is TRBV5-4, with a possible D match to TRBD1 (6 bases). Trimming shortened V by 5 bases and J by 0 bases, and 15 bases separated the two germline ends. This CDR3 is 15 amino acids long. CDR1 SGHNT and CDR2 YYREEE come from the germline V gene (reference sequence).

This chain joins TRBV14 and TRBJ2-1; D gene ambiguous. The germline V gene encodes CDR1 SGHDN and CDR2 FVKESK. Trimming pared 9 bases from V and 2 bases from J, leaving 8 bases between. The CDR3 runs 12 residues. The CDR3 loop reads CARPAPYNEQFF. CDR3 coding DNA: TGTGCCAGACCAGCTCCCTACAATGAGCAGTTCTTC.

Points on this clonotype: The conserved phenylalanine or tryptophan is not found at the CDR3 terminus, so this likely reflects a read error. It is unclear where the CDR3 begins or ends on the DNA, so no DNA is shown, and the CDR3 is as TCRdb lists it. This sequence joins TRBV7-9 and TRBJ2-5. The CDR3 comprises 13 residues, both ends counted. The V gene's germline CDR1 is SEHNR and CDR2 FQNEAQ (reference sequence). The CDR3 sequence: CASSGEWKGTQYL.

J is TRBJ2-2 and V is TRBV18, with TRBD1 matching 7 bases. Trimming took 2 bases from V and 3 from J; bases not matched to a gene: 3. Germline assignment: CDR1 KGHSH and CDR2 LQKENI. CDR3 length: 15 amino acids. CDR3 protein: CASSPITGDTGELFF. The CDR3 nucleotides read TGTGCCAGCTCACCAATTACAGGGGACACCGGGGAGCTGTTTTTT. The entire variable domain, with the rest obtained from reference TRBV18 and TRBJ2-2, is as follows: NAGVMQNPRHLVRRRGQEARLRCSPMKGHSHVYWYRQLPEEGLKFMVYLQKENIIDESGMPKERFSAEFPKEGPSILRIQQVVRGDSAAYFCASSPITGDTGELFFGEGSRLTVL.

Points on this clonotype: The junction does not match germline at one end; this may be a read error. The CDR3 DNA is TGCAGTGCTAGTATCCATCCCGATGGCGGGAAGCTGTTTTTT. Translating gives CSASIHPDGGKLFF. The rearrangement joins TRBV20-1 to TRBJ2-2; D may be TRBD2 (6 bases). The germline V gene has CDR1 DFQATT and CDR2 SNEGSKA (reference sequence). CDR3 length: 14 amino acids.

The rearrangement links TRBV5-1 to TRBJ1-1; 7 nucleotides align to TRBD1. V trimming: 0 bases; J trimming: 7 bases; junction bases outside the gene matches: 3. The CDR3 consists of 13 residues. Germline V gene lookup returns CDR1 SGHRS and CDR2 YFSETQ. The CDR3 DNA follows: TGCGCCAGCAGCTTGGACAGGGGAGTTGAAGCTTTCTTT. Protein: CASSLDRGVEAFF.

As for this clonotype: A read error may account for a junction end that differs from germline. V usage is TRBV2 and J usage is TRBJ1-4; D is unresolved. From germline, CDR1 is SNHLY and CDR2 FYNNEI. The CDR3 is 11 amino acids. CDR3 bases: TGTGTCAGCAGGAATAATGAAAAACTGTTTTTT. Translated, it gives CVSRNNEKLFF.

This clonotype was seen at least ten times. The gene calls are TRBV7-2 and TRBJ2-1; D gene uncertain. V was shortened by 2 bases and J by 3 bases, with 5 bases between the two germline ends. CDR1 is SGHTA, CDR2 FQGNSA, per germline. The CDR3 has 13 residues. As DNA, the CDR3 is TGTGCCAGCAGCTTAACGGGCTACAATGAGCAGTTCTTC. Encoded protein: CASSLTGYNEQFF.

Ten or more counts support this clonotype. The chain couples TRBV19 to TRBJ1-2; D remains unclear. The CDR3 is 17 residues long. From germline, CDR1 is LNHDA and CDR2 SQIVND (reference sequence). V was trimmed by 5 bases and J by 4 bases, leaving 23 bases between them. Here the CDR3 reads CASSPTPQWVSFYGYTF. The DNA of the CDR3 is TGTGCCAGTAGTCCAACCCCCCAGTGGGTCTCCTTCTATGGCTACACCTTC. Filled out from reference TRBV19 and TRBJ1-2, the complete variable domain reads DGGITQSPKYLFRKEGQNVTLSCEQNLNHDAMYWYRQDPGQGLRLIYYSQIVNDFQKGDIAEGYSVSREKKESFPLTVTSAQKNPTAFYLCASSPTPQWVSFYGYTFGSGTRLTVV.

This clonotype was seen many times. V usage is TRBV7-2 and J usage is TRBJ2-5, with D perhaps matching TRBD2 (5 bases). V lost 5 bases and J lost 2, with 12 bases in between. CDR1 is SGHTA and CDR2 is FQGNSA in the germline V gene. This CDR3 spans 14 amino acids. The DNA for the CDR3 is TGTGCCAGCAGCACCTCTTCGGGGCAAGAGACCCAGTACTTC. Translated: CASSTSSGQETQYF. Full variable domain (outside the CDR3, taken from reference TRBV7-2 and TRBJ2-5): GAGVSQSPSNKVTEKGKDVELRCDPISGHTALYWYRQSLGQGLEFLIYFQGNSAPDKSGLPSDRFSAERTGGSVSTLTIQRTQQEDSAVYLCASSTSSGQETQYFGPGTRLLVL.

This clonotype has just a few counts. V usage is TRBV19 and J usage is TRBJ1-5; D call uncertain. Germline V lookup: CDR1 LNHDA, CDR2 SQIVND (reference sequence). The CDR3 consists of 18 residues. V was clipped by 6 bases and J by 0 bases, with 21 bases between them. The CDR3 nucleotides read TGTGCCAGTAGCCTACGCGGCAGACCCTTGGGTAGCAATCAGCCCCAGCATTTT. Translation gives CASSLRGRPLGSNQPQHF.

The chain has TRBV2 and TRBJ1-4; D is unresolved. Trimming shortened V by 4 bases and J by 5 bases, and 11 bases separated the two germline ends. Germline CDR1 reads SNHLY; CDR2 reads FYNNEI. This CDR3 contains 14 residues. The CDR3 DNA follows: TGTGCCAGCAGTGTGGGCCCGCTGAATGAAAAACTGTTTTTT. As protein: CASSVGPLNEKLFF.

This clonotype has a handful of counts. The genes are TRBV6-6 and TRBJ2-2; 7 nucleotides agree with TRBD2. The CDR3 runs 18 residues. V was clipped by 6 bases and J by 3 bases; unmatched bases: 16. Germline V gives CDR1 MNHNY, CDR2 SVGAGI (reference sequence). The CDR3 DNA sequence: TGTGCCAGCAGGGCCTTTGGGACTAAGCCGGCGGACACCGGGGAGCTGTTTTTT. Translating it yields CASRAFGTKPADTGELFF.

The rearrangement uses TRBV10-3 and TRBJ1-6; 9 bases agree with TRBD1. The V segment lost 4 bases and the J segment 8 bases; nucleotides outside the gene matches: 15. Germline assignment: CDR1 ENHRY and CDR2 SYGVKD. CDR3 length: 18 amino acids. This CDR3 is CAISGGQGAGRFDSPLHF. The CDR3 DNA sequence: TGTGCCATCAGTGGGGGACAGGGTGCGGGGCGATTCGATTCACCCCTCCACTTT.

The chain links TRBV20-1 to TRBJ2-2; D tentatively reads TRBD1 or TRBD2 (5 bases each). Trimming removed 0 bases at V and 1 base at J, with 12 bases between. Germline V lookup: CDR1 DFQATT, CDR2 SNEGSKA (reference sequence). The CDR3 runs to 16 residues. The CDR3 sequence is CSARDSRGENTGELFF. For the CDR3, the DNA is TGCAGTGCTAGAGATTCGAGGGGCGAGAACACCGGGGAGCTGTTTTTT.

This clonotype was recorded many times. The genes are TRBV7-8 and TRBJ2-2, with D perhaps assigned TRBD1 or TRBD2 (5 bases each). The CDR3 is made up of 15 amino acids. CDR1 and CDR2 (germline): SGHVS, FQNEAQ. V lost 0 bases and J 6 bases, leaving 11 bases between the germline ends. CDR3 protein: CASSLALRGAGELFF. CDR3 DNA sequence: TGTGCCAGCAGCTTAGCCTTACGGGGCGCCGGGGAGCTGTTTTTT.

The table lists this clonotype with a count of one. V is TRBV5-1 and J is TRBJ1-2, with D tentatively TRBD1 (6 bases). This CDR3 has 18 residues. Trimming removed 4 bases from V and 3 bases from J, with 25 bases in between. CDR1 SGHRS and CDR2 YFSETQ come from the germline V gene. CDR3 region: CASSRRGGRGSQDYGYTF. For the CDR3, the DNA is TGCGCCAGCAGCCGCCGCGGCGGCAGGGGAAGTCAGGACTATGGCTACACCTTC. Full variable domain (missing parts from reference TRBV5-1 and TRBJ1-2): KAGVTQTPRYLIKTRGQQVTLSCSPISGHRSVSWYQQTPGQGLQFLFEYFSETQRNKGNFPGRFSGRQFSNSRSEMNVSTLELGDSALYLCASSRRGGRGSQDYGYTFGSGTRLTVV.